Listed below are T cell receptor beta chains from one sample, sequenced in a study of T cell responses to AZD1222 COVID-19 vaccine. The method was immunoSEQ multiplex PCR; TCRdb's version includes in-frame clones alone and lacks a portion of them. The sample has fewer than 150,000 clones; around 93% are singletons. The sample in question was peripheral blood, obtained on day 0 of AZD1222 vaccination. The receptors originated from an adult in good health. Each CDR3 is given with its conserved first and last residue. The order of the fields is V gene, clone size, D gene, J gene, CDR3 DNA, CDR3 protein. A D gene is named only where the DNA matches it firmly. Clone size is given for some rows only: seen once, a few or many times, or a class if the clone is expanded.

v_call: TRBV15; clone_size: .; d_call: TRBD1; j_call: TRBJ2-7; cdr3_nt: TGTGCCACCAGGCTGGGACAGGGCCTCTACGAGCAGTACTTC; cdr3_aa: CATRLGQGLYEQYF
v_call: TRBV27; clone_size: .; d_call: .; j_call: TRBJ2-7; cdr3_nt: TGTGCCAGCAGTTTATCGGCCCTATATACCTCCTACGAGCAGTACTTC; cdr3_aa: CASSLSALYTSYEQYF
v_call: TRBV11-2; clone_size: .; d_call: .; j_call: TRBJ1-6; cdr3_nt: TGTGCCAGCAGCTACCCGTATAATTCACCCCTCCACTTT; cdr3_aa: CASSYPYNSPLHF
v_call: TRBV5-6; clone_size: once; d_call: .; j_call: TRBJ1-4; cdr3_nt: TGTGCCAGCAGAAGGTGGGCAGGGGCTAATGAAAAACTGTTTTTT; cdr3_aa: CASRRWAGANEKLFF
v_call: TRBV11-2; clone_size: .; d_call: .; j_call: TRBJ2-3; cdr3_nt: TGTGCCAGCAGCTTCTCCGTGACTAGCACAGATACGCAGTATTTT; cdr3_aa: CASSFSVTSTDTQYF
v_call: TRBV12-3/TRBV12-4; clone_size: .; d_call: .; j_call: TRBJ1-2; cdr3_nt: TGTGCCAGCAGTCTGGACTGGAACTATGGCTACACCTTC; cdr3_aa: CASSLDWNYGYTF
v_call: TRBV7-8; clone_size: .; d_call: .; j_call: TRBJ1-6; cdr3_nt: TGTGCCAGCAGCTTCGACACCGGGATAAATTCACCCCTCCACTTT; cdr3_aa: CASSFDTGINSPLHF
v_call: TRBV7-6; clone_size: .; d_call: .; j_call: TRBJ2-1; cdr3_nt: TGTGCCAGCAGCGCGCCAGGGAGCTCCTACAATGAGCAGTTCTTC; cdr3_aa: CASSAPGSSYNEQFF
v_call: TRBV7-9; clone_size: .; d_call: TRBD2; j_call: TRBJ2-2; cdr3_nt: TGTGCCAGCAGCTTAGCGATCAGCGGGAGCAACACCGGGGAGCTGTTTTTT; cdr3_aa: CASSLAISGSNTGELFF
v_call: TRBV9; clone_size: .; d_call: .; j_call: TRBJ1-1; cdr3_nt: TGTGCCAGCAGCGTAGAAAGGGGCACTGAAGCTTTCTTT; cdr3_aa: CASSVERGTEAFF
v_call: TRBV19; clone_size: .; d_call: .; j_call: TRBJ1-4; cdr3_nt: TGTGCCAGTAGTCCGGAGGGACACCCTAGGGGTGAAAAACTGTTTTTT; cdr3_aa: CASSPEGHPRGEKLFF
v_call: TRBV9; clone_size: .; d_call: .; j_call: TRBJ2-1; cdr3_nt: TGTGCCAGCAGCACCAGGGACTGGAGCTCCTACAATGAGCAGTTCTTC; cdr3_aa: CASSTRDWSSYNEQFF
v_call: TRBV10-3; clone_size: .; d_call: .; j_call: TRBJ2-2; cdr3_nt: TGTGCCATCAGAGGGGCCATTTCGAACACCGGGGAGCTGTTTTTT; cdr3_aa: CAIRGAISNTGELFF
v_call: TRBV29-1; clone_size: .; d_call: TRBD2; j_call: TRBJ2-3; cdr3_nt: TGCAGCTCCGGATCGGCTAGCGGGAGGACAGATACGCAGTATTTT; cdr3_aa: CSSGSASGRTDTQYF
v_call: TRBV3-1/TRBV3-2; clone_size: once; d_call: TRBD2; j_call: TRBJ2-1; cdr3_nt: TGTGCCAGCAGTTCGGGACTAGCGGGAGGTAACAATGAGCAGTTCTTC; cdr3_aa: CASSSGLAGGNNEQFF
v_call: TRBV19; clone_size: .; d_call: TRBD1; j_call: TRBJ1-5; cdr3_nt: TGTGCCAGTAGTATTGTAGGGGGCAGAAAGCCCCAGCATTTT; cdr3_aa: CASSIVGGRKPQHF
v_call: TRBV5-8; clone_size: .; d_call: .; j_call: TRBJ1-2; cdr3_nt: TGTGCCAGCAGCCCCCTGGGGACATATAGGAACTATGGCTACACCTTC; cdr3_aa: CASSPLGTYRNYGYTF
v_call: TRBV6-2/TRBV6-3; clone_size: .; d_call: .; j_call: TRBJ2-7; cdr3_nt: TGTGCCAGCAGTTATCGGGTAGTGTCCGGGACGGACCCCTACGAGCAGTACTTC; cdr3_aa: CASSYRVVSGTDPYEQYF
v_call: TRBV6-2/TRBV6-3; clone_size: .; d_call: .; j_call: TRBJ1-5; cdr3_nt: TGTGCCAGCAGTTATTGGACAGTGAATCAGCCCCAGCATTTT; cdr3_aa: CASSYWTVNQPQHF
v_call: TRBV5-3; clone_size: .; d_call: .; j_call: TRBJ2-1; cdr3_nt: TGTGCCAGCCCACCGGGTCCTTACAATGAGCAGTTCTTC; cdr3_aa: CASPPGPYNEQFF
v_call: TRBV19; clone_size: .; d_call: .; j_call: TRBJ1-1; cdr3_nt: TGTGCCAGTATAACGCATGGAAACACTGAAGCTTTCTTT; cdr3_aa: CASITHGNTEAFF
v_call: TRBV6-2/TRBV6-3; clone_size: .; d_call: TRBD1; j_call: TRBJ1-6; cdr3_nt: TGTGCCAGCAGTCGGACAGGGGGCTACGGTAACTCACCCCTCCACTTT; cdr3_aa: CASSRTGGYGNSPLHF
v_call: TRBV6-5; clone_size: .; d_call: .; j_call: TRBJ2-2; cdr3_nt: TGTGCCAGCAGTTACTCCCGGATGGGTGGCACCGGGGAGCTGTTTTTT; cdr3_aa: CASSYSRMGGTGELFF
v_call: TRBV12-3/TRBV12-4; clone_size: .; d_call: .; j_call: TRBJ2-7; cdr3_nt: TGTGCCAGCAGTTTAGTTGGAGGGTGGAAGTACTTC; cdr3_aa: CASSLVGGWKYF
v_call: TRBV7-9; clone_size: once; d_call: TRBD2; j_call: TRBJ2-7; cdr3_nt: TGTGCCAGCAGCCTGACTAGCGGGAGACCCTACGAGCAGTACTTC; cdr3_aa: CASSLTSGRPYEQYF
v_call: TRBV9; clone_size: few; d_call: .; j_call: TRBJ2-7; cdr3_nt: TGTGCCAGCTCCCTCCGTTGGGGATACGAGCAGTACTTC; cdr3_aa: CASSLRWGYEQYF
v_call: TRBV5-6; clone_size: .; d_call: TRBD2; j_call: TRBJ2-3; cdr3_nt: TGTGCCAGCAGCTTAGCGGGACTAGCGAACACAGATACGCAGTATTTT; cdr3_aa: CASSLAGLANTDTQYF
v_call: TRBV7-9; clone_size: .; d_call: TRBD2; j_call: TRBJ2-7; cdr3_nt: TGTGCCAGCAGCAGCGTTTATTCCGGGACTAGTTACTCCTACGAGCAGTACTTC; cdr3_aa: CASSSVYSGTSYSYEQYF
v_call: TRBV3-1/TRBV3-2; clone_size: .; d_call: .; j_call: TRBJ2-2; cdr3_nt: TGTGCCAGCAGCCATACCTGGACACAAAACACCGGGGAGCTGTTTTTT; cdr3_aa: CASSHTWTQNTGELFF
v_call: TRBV7-2; clone_size: .; d_call: .; j_call: TRBJ1-1; cdr3_nt: TGTGCCAGCAGCTTAGGCGCAGGGATGAACACTGAAGCTTTCTTT; cdr3_aa: CASSLGAGMNTEAFF
v_call: TRBV28; clone_size: .; d_call: TRBD2; j_call: TRBJ2-1; cdr3_nt: TGTGCCAGCAGTCCAGCGGGAGGGAAATACAATGAGCAGTTCTTC; cdr3_aa: CASSPAGGKYNEQFF
v_call: TRBV7-9; clone_size: few; d_call: TRBD2; j_call: TRBJ2-2; cdr3_nt: TGTGCCAGCAGCCTAACTAGCGGGAGTGGCACCGGGGAGCTGTTTTTT; cdr3_aa: CASSLTSGSGTGELFF
v_call: TRBV5-4; clone_size: .; d_call: .; j_call: TRBJ1-4; cdr3_nt: TGTGCCACCAACCAGGCGGGTAGTGGTGAAAAACTGTTTTTT; cdr3_aa: CATNQAGSGEKLFF
v_call: TRBV24-1; clone_size: .; d_call: TRBD2; j_call: TRBJ2-1; cdr3_nt: TGTGCCACCAGTAGTCGGGGGGATGAGCAGTTCTTC; cdr3_aa: CATSSRGDEQFF
v_call: TRBV7-2; clone_size: .; d_call: .; j_call: TRBJ2-5; cdr3_nt: TGTGCCAGCAGCTTTGTAGCTGGGGTCCAAGAGACCCAGTACTTC; cdr3_aa: CASSFVAGVQETQYF
v_call: TRBV29-1; clone_size: .; d_call: .; j_call: TRBJ2-1; cdr3_nt: TGCAGCGTTGAAGTAATTTGGAATGAGCAGTTCTTC; cdr3_aa: CSVEVIWNEQFF
v_call: TRBV28; clone_size: .; d_call: .; j_call: TRBJ2-1; cdr3_nt: TGTGCCAGCAGCCCGATATCGGAGACGGGACGGGGCAATGAGCAGTTCTTC; cdr3_aa: CASSPISETGRGNEQFF
v_call: TRBV6-5; clone_size: once; d_call: .; j_call: TRBJ2-7; cdr3_nt: TGTGCCAGCAGTTACTCAGGCGGCAACTACTACGAGCAGTACTTC; cdr3_aa: CASSYSGGNYYEQYF
v_call: TRBV6-5; clone_size: few; d_call: TRBD1; j_call: TRBJ1-2; cdr3_nt: TGTGCCAGCAGTTTGGGGGCAGGGGGCAGCTATGGCTACACCTTC; cdr3_aa: CASSLGAGGSYGYTF
v_call: TRBV27; clone_size: few; d_call: TRBD2; j_call: TRBJ2-7; cdr3_nt: TGTGCCAGCAGTCCGACTAGCGGGGACGACGAGCAGTACTTC; cdr3_aa: CASSPTSGDDEQYF
v_call: TRBV12-5; clone_size: .; d_call: .; j_call: TRBJ1-4; cdr3_nt: TGTGCTAGTGGTACCATTGGAAAACTGTTTTTT; cdr3_aa: CASGTIGKLFF
v_call: TRBV7-9; clone_size: few; d_call: TRBD1; j_call: TRBJ1-5; cdr3_nt: TGTGCCAGCAGCTTATCAGGACAGGGACGAAGTAGCAATCAGCCCCAGCATTTT; cdr3_aa: CASSLSGQGRSSNQPQHF
v_call: TRBV7-7; clone_size: .; d_call: .; j_call: TRBJ2-1; cdr3_nt: TGTGCCAGCAGCCTCAATGGCGGCAACAATGAGCAGTTCTTC; cdr3_aa: CASSLNGGNNEQFF
v_call: TRBV19; clone_size: .; d_call: .; j_call: TRBJ1-1; cdr3_nt: TGTGCCTGCGGGAGGGACGGCGGCACTGAAGCTTTCTTT; cdr3_aa: CACGRDGGTEAFF
v_call: TRBV7-9; clone_size: once; d_call: TRBD2; j_call: TRBJ2-3; cdr3_nt: TGTGCCAGCAGCCCCTATCGATTAGCGGGGTTTGCAGATACGCAGTATTTT; cdr3_aa: CASSPYRLAGFADTQYF
v_call: TRBV6-5; clone_size: .; d_call: .; j_call: TRBJ2-1; cdr3_nt: TGTGCCAGCAGTTACCGGAGCTCCTACAATGAGCAGTTCTTC; cdr3_aa: CASSYRSSYNEQFF
v_call: TRBV10-1; clone_size: .; d_call: .; j_call: TRBJ1-1; cdr3_nt: TGCGCCAGCAGTCCTACAGGGTTCATGAACACTGAAGCTTTCTTT; cdr3_aa: CASSPTGFMNTEAFF
v_call: TRBV28; clone_size: once; d_call: .; j_call: TRBJ1-1; cdr3_nt: TGTGCCAGCAGAATTGGCAGAAACACTGAAGCTTTCTTT; cdr3_aa: CASRIGRNTEAFF
v_call: TRBV6-2/TRBV6-3; clone_size: .; d_call: .; j_call: TRBJ1-5; cdr3_nt: TGTGCCAGCAGTTATTGGCAGCTCAGGATCGAGCCCCAGCATTTT; cdr3_aa: CASSYWQLRIEPQHF
v_call: TRBV21-1; clone_size: .; d_call: .; j_call: TRBJ1-1; cdr3_nt: TGTGCCAGCACCCATTGGACAGAGACTGAAGCTTTCTTT; cdr3_aa: CASTHWTETEAFF
v_call: TRBV21-1; clone_size: .; d_call: .; j_call: TRBJ1-5; cdr3_nt: TGTGCCAGCAGCATCCAGGGTAATCAGCCCCAGCATTTT; cdr3_aa: CASSIQGNQPQHF
v_call: TRBV7-9; clone_size: .; d_call: .; j_call: TRBJ1-1; cdr3_nt: TGTGCCAGCAGCCCGACTACAGGAGTGAACACTGAAGCTTTCTTT; cdr3_aa: CASSPTTGVNTEAFF
v_call: TRBV4-3; clone_size: .; d_call: .; j_call: TRBJ1-2; cdr3_nt: TGCGCCAGCAGCCAAGATGAGGGAAGCGGCTACACCTTC; cdr3_aa: CASSQDEGSGYTF
v_call: TRBV10-3; clone_size: .; d_call: .; j_call: TRBJ2-7; cdr3_nt: TGTGCCATCACCGAACGGGCAAGTACCTACGAGCAGTACTTC; cdr3_aa: CAITERASTYEQYF
v_call: TRBV4-3; clone_size: .; d_call: .; j_call: TRBJ2-1; cdr3_nt: TGCGCCAGCAGCCAAGAGGGGGGTTTCTACAATGAGCAGTTCTTC; cdr3_aa: CASSQEGGFYNEQFF
v_call: TRBV19; clone_size: .; d_call: .; j_call: TRBJ1-2; cdr3_nt: TGTGCCAGTAGTATTCGGGGTGAAGGGAACTATGGCTACACCTTC; cdr3_aa: CASSIRGEGNYGYTF
v_call: TRBV27; clone_size: many; d_call: .; j_call: TRBJ1-5; cdr3_nt: TGTGCCAGCAGTTTAACAGGACCTGGGTATAGCAATCAGCCCCAGCATTTT; cdr3_aa: CASSLTGPGYSNQPQHF
v_call: TRBV7-6; clone_size: .; d_call: TRBD1; j_call: TRBJ1-1; cdr3_nt: TGTGCCAGCAGCTTGGGACAGGGTGAAGCTTTCTTT; cdr3_aa: CASSLGQGEAFF
v_call: TRBV7-8; clone_size: .; d_call: TRBD1; j_call: TRBJ1-1; cdr3_nt: TGTGCCAGCAGCCCCTTGTGGACAGGGCAAACTGAAGCTTTCTTT; cdr3_aa: CASSPLWTGQTEAFF